The rows below give T cell receptor beta chains drawn from one sample of a study of CD8+CD57+ T cells in acquired aplastic anemia. Each CDR3 protein gets one entry after TCRdb re-called the reads with MiXCR. The table records under 500,000 distinct CDR3 sequences, more than 25% of them present only once. Material: sorted CD4+, CD8+, or CD8+CD57+ T cells (not recorded which) from PBMCs. These TCRs come from a human donor with aplastic anemia. Both conserved end residues are part of each CDR3. Each record gives: clone size, V gene, J gene, D gene, CDR3 protein, CDR3 DNA. D genes are given only for firm matches. Not every row has a clone size; where given, it reads once, few, many or a size class.

-	TRBV19	TRBJ1-2	-	CAWSTQGFDGYTF	TGTGCCTGGAGTACACAGGGTTTCGACGGCTACACCTTC
once	TRBV24-1	TRBJ2-2	TRBD2	CATSDISGGRTGELFF	TGTGCCACCAGTGATATCAGCGGGGGGCGCACCGGGGAGCTGTTTTTT
many	TRBV24-1	TRBJ2-7	-	CATSRVSHEQYF	TGTGCCACCAGTAGGGTGTCTCACGAGCAGTACTTC
many	TRBV14	TRBJ2-7	-	CASSQGLAYEQYF	TGTGCCAGCAGCCAAGGGTTGGCCTACGAGCAGTACTTC
few	TRBV11-3	TRBJ2-5	-	CASSPTPGTHYQETQYF	TGTGCCAGCAGCCCCACTCCCGGGACTCACTACCAAGAGACCCAGTACTTC
many	TRBV19	TRBJ2-1	-	CASTIHNEQFF	TGTGCCAGTACCATTCACAATGAGCAGTTCTTC
many	TRBV20-1	TRBJ2-7	-	CSARRGPYEQYF	TGCAGTGCCCGCAGGGGTCCCTACGAGCAGTACTTC
few	TRBV5-6	TRBJ1-2	TRBD1	CASSFSGTGSNGYTF	TGTGCCAGCAGCTTCAGCGGGACAGGGTCTAATGGCTACACCTTC
many	TRBV6-4	TRBJ1-6	TRBD1	CASSAEGANSPLHF	TGTGCCAGCAGTGCGGAGGGGGCTAATTCACCCCTCCACTTT
-	TRBV15	TRBJ2-6	TRBD1	CATSGTASGANVLTF	TGTGCCACCAGCGGGACAGCCTCTGGGGCCAACGTCCTGACTTTC
few	TRBV30	TRBJ1-2	-	CAWSVQGMVGYGYTF	TGTGCCTGGAGTGTACAGGGAATGGTCGGGTATGGCTACACCTTC
few	TRBV27	TRBJ2-3	-	CASSWRDSYTDTQYF	TGTGCCAGCAGTTGGAGGGACAGCTACACAGATACGCAGTATTTT
-	TRBV20-1	TRBJ2-5	TRBD2	CSAPTSGGLQETQYF	TGCAGTGCACCTACTAGCGGGGGCCTCCAAGAGACCCAGTACTTC
-	TRBV25-1	TRBJ2-3	-	CASIGSGRGELLDTQYF	TGTGCCAGCATAGGCTCGGGTCGCGGCGAACTTTTGGATACGCAGTATTTT
-	TRBV10-3	TRBJ1-3	-	CAITIEDTIYF	TGTGCCATCACTATAGAGGACACCATATATTTT
few	TRBV27	TRBJ2-7	-	CASSLLGTYEQYF	TGTGCCAGCAGTTTACTCGGCACCTACGAGCAGTACTTC
-	TRBV9	TRBJ2-7	-	CASSQPMREQYF	TGTGCCAGCAGCCAGCCCATGAGGGAGCAGTACTTC
-	TRBV11-2	TRBJ2-7	TRBD2	CASSLSWGGRSGEQYF	TGTGCCAGCAGCTTATCCTGGGGCGGGAGGTCTGGGGAGCAGTACTTC
-	TRBV20-1	TRBJ2-1	-	CSVLSTGSSYNEQFF	TGCAGTGTCCTCTCTACAGGGAGCTCCTACAATGAGCAGTTCTTC
once	TRBV2	TRBJ1-1	-	CASTGGGKWNTEAFF	TGTGCCAGCACTGGGGGGGGGAAATGGAACACTGAAGCTTTCTTT
-	TRBV2	TRBJ1-5	TRBD1	CASTPRGQGRQPQHF	TGTGCCAGCACCCCACGGGGACAGGGTAGACAGCCCCAGCATTTT
many	TRBV7-2	TRBJ2-7	-	CASSAGLQYEQYF	TGTGCCAGCAGCGCGGGACTTCAATACGAGCAGTACTTC
many	TRBV7-7	TRBJ2-5	-	CASSSRQQETQYF	TGTGCTAGCAGCTCTCGACAGCAAGAGACCCAGTACTTC
-	TRBV7-8	TRBJ1-5	-	CASSSRGPQHF	TGTGCCAGCAGCTCAAGGGGACCCCAGCATTTT
-	TRBV4-2	TRBJ2-3	TRBD2	CASSAGGVGLTDTQYF	TGTGCCAGCAGTGCCGGGGGGGTGGGGCTTACAGATACGCAGTATTTT
-	TRBV20-1	TRBJ2-1	-	CSASRGISYNEQFF	TGCAGTGCTAGTCGCGGAATCTCCTACAATGAGCAGTTCTTC
-	TRBV2	TRBJ1-1	TRBD1	CASSETWTGRTEAFF	TGTGCCAGCAGTGAAACCTGGACAGGGCGGACTGAAGCTTTCTTT
many	TRBV7-3	TRBJ2-7	-	CASSPTGSGNEQYF	TGTGCCAGCAGCCCTACAGGGTCCGGGAACGAGCAGTACTTC
many	TRBV2	TRBJ1-1	-	CASTRRDTEAFF	TGTGCCAGTACCCGTCGGGACACTGAAGCTTTCTTT
many	TRBV6-1	TRBJ1-6	-	CASSAELNSPLHF	TGTGCCAGCTCCGCGGAACTGAATTCACCCCTCCACTTT
-	TRBV2	TRBJ1-2	TRBD1	CASSADRVDYGYTF	TGTGCCAGCAGTGCGGACAGGGTGGACTATGGCTACACCTTC
-	TRBV25-1	TRBJ2-7	-	CASSSPRVDYEQYF	TGTGCCAGCAGCTCACCCAGGGTAGACTACGAGCAGTACTTC
few	TRBV2	TRBJ2-3	-	CASSLSRVSSTDTQYF	TGTGCCAGCAGTCTTTCTCGGGTCTCTAGCACAGATACGCAGTATTTT
few	TRBV12-3/TRBV12-4	TRBJ1-6	-	CASSIGQPSSYNSPLHF	TGTGCCAGCAGTATAGGACAGCCGAGCTCCTATAATTCACCCCTCCACTTT
-	TRBV2	TRBJ1-1	-	CASALEENTEAFF	TGTGCCAGCGCTCTCGAGGAAAACACTGAAGCTTTCTTT
few	TRBV7-2	TRBJ1-5	-	CASSLGQGGSNQPQHF	TGTGCCAGCAGCTTAGGGCAGGGTGGTAGCAATCAGCCCCAGCATTTT
many	TRBV7-9	TRBJ2-7	TRBD1	CASSLPGTGVDEQYF	TGTGCCAGCAGCCTCCCGGGGACAGGGGTCGACGAGCAGTACTTC
-	TRBV19	TRBJ1-2	-	CASSVPDRVSLNYGYTF	TGTGCCAGTAGTGTCCCGGACAGAGTCAGCCTTAACTATGGCTACACCTTC
few	TRBV4-1	TRBJ1-5	TRBD1	CASNHPPGTGNQPQHF	TGCGCCAGCAACCACCCGCCTGGGACAGGGAATCAGCCCCAGCATTTT
-	TRBV30	TRBJ2-3	-	CAWNGGLQDTQYF	TGTGCCTGGAACGGGGGGCTGCAAGATACGCAGTATTTT
-	TRBV9	TRBJ1-2	TRBD1	CASSIGQGANYGYTF	TGTGCCAGCAGCATCGGACAGGGGGCTAACTATGGCTACACCTTC
many	TRBV19	TRBJ2-6	-	CASTQFGRGVNVLTF	TGTGCCAGTACCCAATTTGGTCGGGGTGTCAACGTCCTGACTTTC
few	TRBV6-5	TRBJ1-5	-	CASSFRGLESQPQHF	TGTGCCAGCAGTTTCCGGGGGCTAGAAAGTCAGCCCCAGCATTTT
many	TRBV19	TRBJ1-5	-	CASSIRQGWDQPQHF	TGTGCCAGTAGTATAAGGCAGGGGTGGGATCAGCCCCAGCATTTT
few	TRBV2	TRBJ2-7	-	CASSVGPGHDYYEQYF	TGTGCCAGCAGTGTGGGCCCGGGCCATGACTACTACGAGCAGTACTTC
few	TRBV5-1	TRBJ1-2	-	CASTDLRGADLGIEGYTF	TGCGCCAGCACCGACCTGCGGGGGGCGGACCTTGGAATAGAAGGCTACACCTTC
many	TRBV19	TRBJ2-3	-	CAAAVGTDTQYF	TGTGCCGCTGCCGTGGGCACAGATACGCAGTATTTT
-	TRBV5-1	TRBJ2-7	-	CASSLATPGEYYEQYF	TGCGCCAGCAGCTTGGCCACCCCCGGGGAGTACTACGAGCAGTACTTC
few	TRBV5-5	TRBJ2-7	-	CASSLASQGRNEQYF	TGTGCCAGCAGCTTGGCCTCACAGGGGAGGAACGAGCAGTACTTC
few	TRBV2	TRBJ2-1	-	CASTLQLSDGKQFF	TGTGCCAGCACCCTACAACTATCAGACGGGAAGCAGTTCTTC
-	TRBV19	TRBJ1-1	TRBD1	CASTLTGDTEAFF	TGTGCCAGTACCTTAACAGGGGACACTGAAGCTTTCTTT
-	TRBV25-1	TRBJ2-7	-	CASSRTAAYEQYF	TGTGCCAGCAGTCGGACAGCCGCCTACGAGCAGTACTTC
-	TRBV2	TRBJ2-5	-	CASRGTPSGIGNEETQYF	TGTGCCAGCAGGGGGACACCAAGTGGTATCGGGAACGAAGAGACCCAGTACTTC